Detailed here is one T cell receptor (beta chain). These data are taken from a study of blood T cell repertoires in COVID-19. Study in general: From the United States, Italy and Spain came samples of acute and convalescent COVID-19. T cells, B-cell-depleted T cells, or PBMCs supplied cDNA or gDNA.

Source study methods: The assay estimated nucleated cells by amplifying reference gene primers. Sequencing was performed with immunoSEQ multiplex PCR; in TCRdb, only in-frame clones are kept and a portion is missing. V and J calls and clone size are as listed in that table; D and trimming were resolved from the DNA. The sample shows around 93,000 clones, over 80% of them seen only once. Sequenced material: peripheral blood. The TCR comes from a man at least 80 years old with acute or convalescent COVID-19.

CDR3 sequence (DNA): TGTGCCAGCACCTTCCTCCAGGGGGAAGCTTTCTTT. Translated, it gives CASTFLQGEAFF. The chain links TRBV28 to TRBJ1-1; tentatively, D is TRBD1 (6 bases). The CDR3 extends over 12 amino acids. The V end was cut by 7 bases, the J end by 8 bases, with 14 bases between. In germline, CDR1 is MDHEN, CDR2 SYDVKM.